Below are 22 T cell receptor beta chains sequenced from a single sample in a study of blood T cell repertoires in COVID-19. Assay used: immunoSEQ multiplex PCR; TCRdb lists only in-frame clones, some missing. Of fewer than 150,000 clones listed, 75% to 90% are singletons. The specimen was peripheral blood. The origin of the receptors is a human donor in a cohort sampled during active COVID-19.

The rearrangement links TRBV11-3 to TRBJ2-1, with D perhaps matching TRBD2 (5 bases). This CDR3 is built from 17 residues. Trimming removed 5 bases from V and 3 bases from J, with 20 bases in between. Germline-derived CDR1 and CDR2 are SGHNT and YENEEA. The DNA of the CDR3 is TGTGCCAGCAGCGACCGCCTTCGAGGAGCGGACTACAATGAGCAGTTCTTC. It translates to CASSDRLRGADYNEQFF.

The chain employs TRBV28 and TRBJ1-5, with TRBD1 identical over 8 bases. CDR1 and CDR2 (germline): MDHEN, SYDVKM. The CDR3 extends over 17 amino acids. The J segment lost 0 bases and the V segment lost 5 bases, leaving 9 bases of the junction unmatched. The CDR3 protein is CASSPGTGWVSNQPQHF. Written as DNA, the CDR3 is TGTGCCAGCAGTCCGGGGACAGGTTGGGTTAGCAATCAGCCCCAGCATTTT. The complete variable domain, with remaining parts taken from reference TRBV28 and TRBJ1-5, reads DVKVTQSSRYLVKRTGEKVFLECVQDMDHENMFWYRQDPGLGLRLIYFSYDVKMKEKGDIPEGYSVSREKKERFSLILESASTNQTSMYLCASSPGTGWVSNQPQHFGDGTRLSIL.

The chain uses TRBV5-6 and TRBJ2-5; 7 bases agree with TRBD2. The CDR3 is made up of 15 amino acids. Germline trimming cut 0 bases from V and 3 bases from J; bases unmatched to any gene: 5. Germline CDR1 reads SGHDT; CDR2 reads YYEEEE. The CDR3 here is CASSLGLALKETQYF. CDR3 DNA: TGTGCCAGCAGCTTGGGACTAGCCCTGAAAGAGACCCAGTACTTC. The entire variable domain, with the rest obtained from reference TRBV5-6 and TRBJ2-5, is as follows: DAGVTQSPTHLIKTRGQQVTLRCSPKSGHDTVSWYQQALGQGPQFIFQYYEEEERQRGNFPDRFSGHQFPNYSSELNVNALLLGDSALYLCASSLGLALKETQYFGPGTRLLVL.

The V and J genes are TRBV27 and TRBJ1-6; 9 positions match TRBD1. The CDR3 runs 16 residues. The V gene end was trimmed by 4 bases and the J gene end by 15 bases; junction bases not matched to a gene: 16. Germline CDR1 reads MNHEY; CDR2 reads SMNVEV (reference sequence). CDR3 sequence (DNA): TGTGCCAGCAGTTATGGACAGGGGCGCTCCCCTCGCCGCCTCCACTTT. Translating gives CASSYGQGRSPRRLHF.

J is TRBJ1-2 and V is TRBV7-9; D unresolved. The CDR3 length is 11 residues. The V end was cut by 5 bases, the J end by 8 bases, with 9 bases between. Germline CDR1 is SEHNR and CDR2 is FQNEAQ (reference sequence). As DNA, the CDR3 is TGTGCCAGCAGCCCTGGAGAGGGCTACACCTTC. Translation gives CASSPGEGYTF.

V gene TRBV12-5 combines with J gene TRBJ1-5, with D unclear. Germline V CDR1 and CDR2: LGHNT, FRNRAP. This CDR3 contains 15 residues. The CDR3 coding sequence is TGTACCAGAGGGAGGGCAGCCTATAGCAATCAGCCCCAGCATTTT. Amino acid sequence: CTRGRAAYSNQPQHF.

This chain connects TRBV6-7 to TRBJ2-7, with 7 nucleotides matching TRBD1. TRBV6-7 is annotated as an ORF whose role is uncertain. The junction had 7 bases not matched to a gene; V was cut back by 5 bases and J by 3 bases. The CDR3 is 14 residues long. CDR3 sequence reads: CASSTGTAFYEQYF. As DNA, the CDR3 is TGTGCCAGCAGTACCGGGACAGCTTTCTACGAGCAGTACTTC.

This chain links TRBV5-6 with TRBJ2-7; perhaps TRBD2 as D (6 bases). Germline V gives CDR1 SGHDT, CDR2 YYEEEE. Trimming pared 4 bases from V and 4 bases from J, leaving 21 bases between. This CDR3 contains 16 residues. In DNA form, the CDR3 reads TGTGCCAGCAGCCCGAATCACCGAGGAGGGGTGTACGAGCAGTACGTC. It yields the protein CASSPNHRGGVYEQYV.

There are a few counts of this clone. The V call is TRBV6-2 or TRBV6-3, the J call TRBJ1-4; D ambiguous. Looked up from germline, CDR1 is MNHEY and CDR2 is SVGEGT. The CDR3 loop spans 15 amino acids. V lost 6 bases and J 4 bases, leaving 15 bases between the germline ends. The CDR3 nucleotides read TGTGCCAGCAGCCCGACGAGGCGTGGTAATGAAAAACTGTTTTTT. Protein: CASSPTRRGNEKLFF.

The V and J genes are TRBV2 and TRBJ1-1, with TRBD1 matching 10 bases. This CDR3 comprises 15 residues. CDR1 SNHLY and CDR2 FYNNEI come from the germline V gene. With V trimmed by 6 bases and J by 6 bases, 10 bases remained unmatched. For the CDR3, the DNA is TGTGCCAGCAGGGCTGTTCGGACAGGGGGTTCTGAAGCTTTCTTT. As protein: CASRAVRTGGSEAFF.

The chain combines TRBV7-2 with TRBJ2-6; TRBD2 aligns across 7 bases. V lost 4 bases, J lost 1 base, and 1 base stayed unmatched. There are 15 residues in the CDR3. Germline loops: CDR1 SGHTA, CDR2 FQGNSA. CDR3 sequence (DNA): TGTGCCAGCAGCTCGGGGGGTTCTGGGGCCAACGTCCTGACTTTC. Encoded protein: CASSSGGSGANVLTF.

The rearrangement joins TRBV6-1 to TRBJ2-5; 7 bases fit TRBD1. Germline trimming cut 3 bases from V and 5 bases from J; bases unmatched to any gene: 9. Germline CDR1 MNHNS, CDR2 SASEGT. The CDR3 spans 15 residues. This CDR3 is CASSEQGEQSETQYF. The CDR3 DNA is TGTGCCAGCAGTGAGCAGGGGGAACAGAGCGAGACCCAGTACTTC.

This sequence joins TRBV4-3 and TRBJ2-1, with D tentatively TRBD2 (5 bases). The length of the CDR3 is 15 residues. Trimming left V 0 bases short and J 5 bases short, with 11 bases between. Germline assignment: CDR1 LGHNA and CDR2 YSLEER. The CDR3 DNA reads as TGCGCCAGCAGCCAAGATCGGACTGGAAACAATGAGCAGTTCTTC. It codes for CASSQDRTGNNEQFF.

This clone was recorded once. This chain joins TRBV7-2 and TRBJ1-2, with D possibly matching TRBD1 (6 bases). Germline loops: CDR1 SGHTA, CDR2 FQGNSA. This CDR3 has 13 amino acids. The V and J ends lost 5 bases and 4 bases respectively, with 11 bases between them. The CDR3 reads CASSQRGIYGYTF. As DNA, the CDR3 is TGTGCCAGCAGCCAAAGGGGGATCTATGGCTACACCTTC.

The chain links TRBV7-8 to TRBJ1-2; the D is unclear. Germline CDR1 SGHVS, CDR2 FQNEAQ. This CDR3 has 17 residues. Trimming shortened V by 2 bases and J by 0 bases, and 16 bases separated the two germline ends. CDR3 loop: CASSLKTLRKANYGYTF. The CDR3 DNA reads as TGTGCCAGCAGCTTAAAGACTCTCCGAAAAGCTAACTATGGCTACACCTTC. The entire variable domain, with the rest obtained from reference TRBV7-8 and TRBJ1-2, is as follows: GAGVSQSPRYKVAKRGQDVALRCDPISGHVSLFWYQQALGQGPEFLTYFQNEAQLDKSGLPSDRFFAERPEGSVSTLKIQRTQQEDSAVYLCASSLKTLRKANYGYTFGSGTRLTVV.

This chain links TRBV5-4 with TRBJ2-3; TRBD2 might be the D (6 bases). Germline V gene sequence: CDR1 SGHNT, CDR2 YYREEE (reference sequence). Trimming stripped 0 bases from V and 3 bases from J, with 8 bases between. This CDR3 comprises 14 residues. In DNA, the CDR3 is TGTGCCAGCAGCTTGGATCGGGGGACAGATACGCAGTATTTT. Protein sequence: CASSLDRGTDTQYF.

The rearrangement joins TRBV4-3 to TRBJ2-1; 8 bases agree with TRBD2. The CDR3 totals 17 residues. Germline CDR1 reads LGHNA; CDR2 reads YSLEER. Losses at the gene ends were 0 bases for V and 7 bases for J; bases not matched to a gene: 11. In DNA, the CDR3 is TGCGCCAGCAGCCAAGATGGGGGGACTAGATCCTGGAATGAGCAGTTCTTC. Translation: CASSQDGGTRSWNEQFF.

The chain employs TRBV19 and TRBJ2-2; weak D call: TRBD1 (6 bases). Trimming cost V 4 bases and J 2 bases, with 14 bases left between them. Germline CDR1 is LNHDA and CDR2 is SQIVND (reference sequence). CDR3 size: 16 residues. The CDR3 spells CASSRWDKVNTGELFF. DNA of the CDR3: TGTGCCAGTAGTAGGTGGGACAAGGTTAACACCGGGGAGCTGTTTTTT.

The chain has TRBV9 and TRBJ1-1; no clear D. The CDR3 has 13 residues. Trimming took 0 bases from V and 2 from J, leaving 5 bases between them. Germline CDR1 SGDLS, CDR2 YYNGEE. The CDR3 DNA sequence: TGTGCCAGCAGCGTAGGGAGTAACACTGAAGCTTTCTTT. Residues: CASSVGSNTEAFF.

The chain has TRBV3-1 (or the pseudogene TRBV3-2) and TRBJ2-1, with 14 positions matching TRBD2. CDR3 length: 18 amino acids. Germline CDR1 and CDR2: LGHDT and YNNKEL (reference sequence). V gave up 0 bases and J gave up 7 bases; unmatched junction bases: 8. CDR3 loop: CASSQDWPTSGGANEQFF. CDR3 bases: TGTGCCAGCAGCCAAGATTGGCCGACTAGCGGGGGGGCGAATGAGCAGTTCTTC.

The chain recombines TRBV4-1 with TRBJ1-4; 10 bases fit TRBD1. The CDR3 has 16 residues. After removal of 4 bases from V and 8 bases from J, the junction contained 10 bases not matched to a gene. Germline V gene data show CDR1 as MGHRA and CDR2 as YSYEKL. CDR3 amino acids: CASSRQGQGILEKLFF. CDR3 bases: TGCGCCAGCAGCCGCCAGGGACAGGGGATTCTCGAAAAACTGTTTTTT.

The rearrangement uses TRBV7-2 and TRBJ2-5; 9 nucleotides agree with TRBD2. Germline V gives CDR1 SGHTA, CDR2 FQGNSA. The CDR3 consists of 14 residues. V shed 0 bases and J 4 bases; nucleotides not matched to a gene: 0. The CDR3 coding sequence is TGTGCCAGCAGCTTAGCTAGCGGGAGAGAGACCCAGTACTTC. Translation gives CASSLASGRETQYF.